Listed below are T cell receptor beta chains from one sample, sequenced in a study of ipilimumab plus nivolumab after autologous stem cell transplantation. Clones were sequenced by immunoSEQ multiplex PCR, and TCRdb holds only the in-frame ones, with some missing. Of about 22,000 clones in the sample, under 75% were seen once. Sequencing was performed on PBMCs, taken in a trial of ipilimumab plus nivolumab as post-transplant consolidation. These receptors were taken from a male donor with diffuse large B-cell lymphoma. The CDR3 runs from the conserved cysteine through the conserved F or W. Fields, in order: D gene, V gene, J gene, clone size, CDR3 DNA, CDR3 protein. D genes are given only for firm matches. Not every row has a clone size; where given, it reads once, few, many or a size class.

.	TRBV2	TRBJ2-7	few	TGTGCCACCGGCTATGGCTACGAGCAGTACTTC	CATGYGYEQYF
TRBD2	TRBV2	TRBJ2-5	.	TGTGCCAGCAGTATGAGTGGACTAGCGGGGGGGTACCAAGAGACCCAGTACTTC	CASSMSGLAGGYQETQYF
.	TRBV28	TRBJ1-5	few	TGTGCCAGCAGTTTGTCACAGCCCCAGCATTTT	CASSLSQPQHF
TRBD1	TRBV29-1	TRBJ2-1	.	TGCAGCGTTAGACAGGGGAGCTCCTACAATGAGCAGTTCTTC	CSVRQGSSYNEQFF
.	TRBV19	TRBJ1-2	.	TGTGCCAGTAGTATTTCGGGCGGTAATTCTAACTATGGCTACACCTTC	CASSISGGNSNYGYTF
TRBD1	TRBV29-1	TRBJ1-1	.	TGCAGCGTAGGACAGGGGGTGAACACTGAAGCTTTCTTT	CSVGQGVNTEAFF
.	TRBV5-1	TRBJ2-5	.	TGCGCCAGCAGCCGCCCGACAGACCAAGAGACCCAGTACTTC	CASSRPTDQETQYF
TRBD2	TRBV6-5	TRBJ2-7	.	TGTGCCAGCAGTTACGTAGCGGGAGTGCTTAGTTACGAGCAGTACTTC	CASSYVAGVLSYEQYF
TRBD2	TRBV5-1	TRBJ2-3	.	TGCGCCAGCAGCTGGGGACTAGCGATAGATACGCAGTATTTT	CASSWGLAIDTQYF
.	TRBV30	TRBJ1-2	.	TGTGCCTGGAGTTCTTCGGGGCCCCCTAACTATGGCTACACCTTC	CAWSSSGPPNYGYTF
.	TRBV19	TRBJ2-5	.	TGTGCCAGTGGGGCGGTCGAACAGGGTGAGACCCAGTACTTC	CASGAVEQGETQYF
.	TRBV10-3	TRBJ2-1	.	TGTGCCATCAGTGAGTCTAGTGCCAATGAGCAGTTCTTC	CAISESSANEQFF
.	TRBV19	TRBJ1-2	.	TGTGCCAGTAGTCCTACGGGGGCGGCCTATGGCTACACCTTC	CASSPTGAAYGYTF
TRBD1	TRBV18	TRBJ2-3	.	TGTGCCAGCTCACCCTCGAGTGGGACAGGGGTTAGCACAGATACGCAGTATTTT	CASSPSSGTGVSTDTQYF
TRBD1	TRBV30	TRBJ1-6	.	TGTGCCTGGAGCGCATACAGGGGAGGTTCACCCCTCCACTTT	CAWSAYRGGSPLHF
.	TRBV28	TRBJ1-2	.	TGTGCCAGCAGCGTCCCCCTCGGGGGGTCCTATGGCTACACCTTC	CASSVPLGGSYGYTF
TRBD1	TRBV5-1	TRBJ2-2	few	TGCGCCAGCAGCTATTGGACAGGGGACACCGGGGAGCTGTTTTTT	CASSYWTGDTGELFF